These T cell receptor beta chains were read from a single sample in a study of cytomegalovirus exposure and HLA in healthy donors. Repertoires were generated with immunoSEQ multiplex PCR, while TCRdb's copy carries only in-frame clones and drops some. The table lists around 93,000 clones, over 55% of them singletons. Sequencing input: PBMCs. The origin of the receptors is a boy aged 10-17 years in good health and CMV-seropositive. Each CDR3 is given with its conserved first and last residue. A D gene is named only where the DNA matches it firmly. Rows may omit the clone size; those that give it use once, few, many or a size class.

j_call d_call clone_size v_call cdr3_aa cdr3_nt
TRBJ1-1 . . TRBV4-2 CASSTHVRGDTEAFF TGTGCCAGCAGCACCCATGTGCGGGGAGACACTGAAGCTTTCTTT
TRBJ1-2 TRBD1 . TRBV4-3 CASSQDWDSQFIYGYTF TGCGCCAGCAGCCAAGATTGGGACAGTCAATTTATCTATGGCTACACCTTC
TRBJ1-2 . . TRBV6-1 CASSEGGGYTF TGTGCCAGCAGTGAGGGGGGGGGCTACACCTTC
TRBJ1-1 TRBD1 few TRBV7-6 CASSSGQGSTEAFF TGTGCCAGCAGCAGCGGACAGGGGAGCACTGAAGCTTTCTTT
TRBJ2-7 TRBD1 . TRBV5-1 CASSRGQGLYEQYF TGCGCCAGCAGCCGAGGACAGGGACTCTACGAGCAGTACTTC
TRBJ2-1 . . TRBV6-5 CASRPTGGGSHEQFF TGTGCCAGCAGGCCGACAGGAGGCGGGTCGCATGAGCAGTTCTTC
TRBJ1-3 TRBD1 few TRBV29-1 CSVDRRQGRNTIYF TGCAGCGTTGATAGGCGACAGGGGAGAAACACCATATATTTT
TRBJ2-1 . . TRBV2 CASSEGLGSYNEQFF TGTGCCAGCAGTGAGGGGCTAGGTTCCTACAATGAGCAGTTCTTC
TRBJ1-1 . . TRBV7-7 CASSVDRNTEAFF TGTGCCAGCAGCGTCGACAGGAACACTGAAGCTTTCTTT
TRBJ2-7 TRBD1 . TRBV30 CAHGQGSYEQYF TGTGCCCATGGACAGGGGTCCTACGAGCAGTACTTC
TRBJ2-7 . . TRBV6-1 CASSEIAEQYF TGTGCCAGCAGTGAGATAGCCGAGCAGTACTTC
TRBJ1-3 . . TRBV9 CASSVAGRGSGNTIYF TGTGCCAGCAGCGTAGCAGGCAGGGGATCTGGAAACACCATATATTTT
TRBJ2-3 TRBD2 . TRBV6-5 CASSWRGGTDTQYF TGTGCCAGCAGCTGGCGGGGGGGCACAGATACGCAGTATTTT
TRBJ1-2 TRBD1 few TRBV7-3 CASSQGQDYGYTF TGTGCCAGCAGCCAAGGACAGGACTATGGCTACACCTTC
TRBJ1-1 . . TRBV28 CAINRGTPEAFF TGTGCCATTAATAGGGGGACGCCTGAAGCTTTCTTT
TRBJ2-2 TRBD2 few TRBV29-1 CSVETSGATGELFF TGCAGCGTTGAAACTAGCGGAGCCACCGGGGAGCTGTTTTTT
TRBJ2-1 TRBD2 . TRBV5-1 CASSPGLAGKDEQFF TGCGCCAGCAGCCCGGGACTAGCGGGAAAGGATGAGCAGTTCTTC
TRBJ1-1 TRBD1 few TRBV7-9 CASSLGQGGSNTEAFF TGTGCCAGCAGCTTGGGACAGGGGGGATCCAACACTGAAGCTTTCTTT
TRBJ2-6 TRBD1 . TRBV5-1 CASSPDRASGANVLTF TGCGCCAGCAGCCCCGACAGGGCCTCTGGGGCCAACGTCCTGACTTTC
TRBJ1-2 TRBD1 few TRBV9 CASSVAIDRDYTF TGTGCCAGCAGCGTAGCTATCGACAGGGACTACACCTTC
TRBJ2-1 TRBD2 . TRBV11-3 CASSSQGTSGSYEQFF TGTGCCAGCAGCTCACAGGGGACTAGCGGGAGTTATGAGCAGTTCTTC
TRBJ2-7 TRBD1 . TRBV7-9 CASSPPGQTYEQYF TGTGCCAGCAGCCCCCCGGGACAGACCTACGAGCAGTACTTC
TRBJ2-5 TRBD1 few TRBV7-3 CASSRDSQETQYF TGTGCCAGCAGCCGGGACAGCCAAGAGACCCAGTACTTC
TRBJ2-7 . once TRBV25-1 CASSEWLGVAYEQYF TGTGCCAGCAGTGAATGGCTAGGGGTCGCCTACGAGCAGTACTTC
TRBJ1-1 . . TRBV7-9 CASSQQHEAFF TGTGCCAGCAGCCAACAGCATGAAGCTTTCTTT
TRBJ2-7 TRBD2 . TRBV10-2 CASSEQRLAGGKEQYF TGCGCCAGCAGTGAGCAACGACTAGCCGGTGGAAAAGAGCAGTACTTC
TRBJ1-6 TRBD1 . TRBV5-1 CASSRTPRGTGEGNSPLHF TGCGCCAGCAGCCGCACGCCCCGGGGGACAGGGGAAGGAAATTCACCCCTCCACTTT
TRBJ2-7 . few TRBV12-2 CASRLGPVGAESYEQYF TGTGCAAGTCGCTTGGGCCCGGTGGGGGCAGAATCCTACGAGCAGTACTTC
TRBJ2-5 . . TRBV6-5 CASSPRGHDQETQYF TGTGCCAGCAGCCCCAGGGGACACGATCAAGAGACCCAGTACTTC
TRBJ1-2 TRBD1 . TRBV7-6 CASSLDLRGRVYGYTF TGTGCCAGCAGCCTCGACCTCAGGGGGCGCGTCTATGGCTACACCTTC
TRBJ2-1 . . TRBV5-1 CASSLFEANEQFF TGCGCCAGCAGCTTGTTTGAAGCCAATGAGCAGTTCTTC